The sequence of this TCR beta chain was determined in a study of T-cell memory formation after mild COVID-19. This clonotype was detected only a few times. Antigen specificity is unknown. The CDR3 is 14 amino acids. The V gene's germline CDR1 is KGHDR and CDR2 SFDVKD. Trimming took 9 bases from V and 6 from J, leaving 17 bases between them. TCRdb processed the 5' RACE reads anew with MiXCR; each CDR3 protein has one entry. The table shows about 110,000 distinct CDR3 sequences, with roughly a sixth occurring only once. Whole-study results and caveats: The pre-infection memory compartment contained some responding clones, suggesting cross-reactive memory joined.

This clonotype was obtained from a man between 18 and 35 years old who had mild COVID-19 (a few samples of this study predate the infection). Cell type and time point are not known. The sequenced sample was PBMCs or a T cell subset sorted from them (not recorded which). J is TRBJ2-1 and V is TRBV24-1, with D possibly matching TRBD1 (6 bases). DNA of the CDR3: TGTGCCACCGGGACCACAGGGAATTTCAATGAGCAGTTCTTC. Amino acids: CATGTTGNFNEQFF.